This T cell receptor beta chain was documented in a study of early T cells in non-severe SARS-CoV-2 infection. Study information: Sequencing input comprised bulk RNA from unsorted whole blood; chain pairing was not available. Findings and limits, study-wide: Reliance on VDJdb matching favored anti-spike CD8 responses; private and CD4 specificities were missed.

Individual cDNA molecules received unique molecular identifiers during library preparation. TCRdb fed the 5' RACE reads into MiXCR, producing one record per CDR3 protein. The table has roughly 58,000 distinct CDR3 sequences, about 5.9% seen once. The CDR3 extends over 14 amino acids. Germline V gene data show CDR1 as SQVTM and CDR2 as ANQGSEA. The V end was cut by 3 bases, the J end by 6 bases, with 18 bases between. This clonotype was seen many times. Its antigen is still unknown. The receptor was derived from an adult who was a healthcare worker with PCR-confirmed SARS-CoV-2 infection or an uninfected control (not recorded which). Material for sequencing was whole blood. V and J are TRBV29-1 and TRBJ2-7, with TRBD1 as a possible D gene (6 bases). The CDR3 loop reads CSVEAQGTRGEQYF. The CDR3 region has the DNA TGCAGCGTTGAGGCACAGGGTACGAGGGGCGAGCAGTACTTC.